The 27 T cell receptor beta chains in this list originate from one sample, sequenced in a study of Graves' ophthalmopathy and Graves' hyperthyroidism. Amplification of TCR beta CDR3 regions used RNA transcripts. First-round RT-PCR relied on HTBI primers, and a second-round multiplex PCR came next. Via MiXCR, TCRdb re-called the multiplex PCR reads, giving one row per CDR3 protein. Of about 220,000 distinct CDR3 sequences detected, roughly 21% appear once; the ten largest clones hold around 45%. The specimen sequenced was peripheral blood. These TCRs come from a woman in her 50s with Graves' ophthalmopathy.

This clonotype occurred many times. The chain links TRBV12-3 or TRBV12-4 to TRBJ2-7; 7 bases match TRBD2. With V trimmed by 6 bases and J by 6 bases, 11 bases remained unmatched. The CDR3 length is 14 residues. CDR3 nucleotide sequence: TGTGCCAGCAGCCCCTCGAGCGGGGACTTCGAGCAGTACTTC. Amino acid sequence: CASSPSSGDFEQYF.

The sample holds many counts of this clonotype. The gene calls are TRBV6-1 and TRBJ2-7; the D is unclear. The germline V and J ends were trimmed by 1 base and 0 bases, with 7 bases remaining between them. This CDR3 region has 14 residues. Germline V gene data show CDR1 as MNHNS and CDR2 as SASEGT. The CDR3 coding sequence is TGTGCCAGCAGTGAAGGAGGCTTCTCCTACGAGCAGTACTTC. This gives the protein CASSEGGFSYEQYF.

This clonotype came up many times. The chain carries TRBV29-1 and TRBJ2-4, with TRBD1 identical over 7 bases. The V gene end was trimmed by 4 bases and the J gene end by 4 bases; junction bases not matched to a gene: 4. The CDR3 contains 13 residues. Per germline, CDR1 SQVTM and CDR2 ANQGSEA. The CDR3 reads CSVGAGGKNIQYF. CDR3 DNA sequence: TGCAGCGTTGGGGCAGGGGGAAAAAACATTCAGTACTTC.

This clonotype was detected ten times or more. The CDR3 nucleotides read TGTGCCAGCAGCTTATCCCAAGGACGGGCCTACGAGCAGTACTTC. Translated, it gives CASSLSQGRAYEQYF. V and J are TRBV7-3 and TRBJ2-7; D unresolved. Trimming took off 2 bases at V and 2 bases at J, with 13 bases between the two ends. Germline assignment: CDR1 SGHTA and CDR2 FQGTGA. The CDR3 runs 15 residues.

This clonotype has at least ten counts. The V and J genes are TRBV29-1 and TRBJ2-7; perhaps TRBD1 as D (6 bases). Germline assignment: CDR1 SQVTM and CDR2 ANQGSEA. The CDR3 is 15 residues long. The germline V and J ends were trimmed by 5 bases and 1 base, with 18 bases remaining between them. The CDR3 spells CSVRTRGQRSYEQYF. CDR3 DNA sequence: TGCAGCGTTCGGACGAGGGGACAACGGTCCTACGAGCAGTACTTC.

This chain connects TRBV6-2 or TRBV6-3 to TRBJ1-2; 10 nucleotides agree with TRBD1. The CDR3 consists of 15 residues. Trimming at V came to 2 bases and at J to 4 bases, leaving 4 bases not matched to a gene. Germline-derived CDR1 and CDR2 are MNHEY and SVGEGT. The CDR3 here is CASSYLWTGGYGYTF. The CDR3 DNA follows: TGTGCCAGCAGTTACCTCTGGACAGGGGGCTATGGCTACACCTTC.

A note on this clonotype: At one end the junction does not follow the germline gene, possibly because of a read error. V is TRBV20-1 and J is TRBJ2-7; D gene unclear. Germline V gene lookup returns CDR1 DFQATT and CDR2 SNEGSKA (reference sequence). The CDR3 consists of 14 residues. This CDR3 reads CSAREQRLLYEQCF. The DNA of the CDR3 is TGCAGTGCTAGGGAACAGAGGCTCCTGTACGAGCAGTGCTTC.

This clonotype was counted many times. CDR3 sequence reads: CALSGGGETQYF. In nucleotides, the CDR3 is TGTGCCCTTTCGGGGGGCGGAGAGACCCAGTACTTC. The chain recombines TRBV6-1 with TRBJ2-5, with D perhaps matching TRBD2 (7 bases). Germline assignment: CDR1 MNHNS and CDR2 SASEGT. The V and J ends lost 11 bases and 4 bases respectively, with 14 bases between them. The CDR3 runs to 12 residues.

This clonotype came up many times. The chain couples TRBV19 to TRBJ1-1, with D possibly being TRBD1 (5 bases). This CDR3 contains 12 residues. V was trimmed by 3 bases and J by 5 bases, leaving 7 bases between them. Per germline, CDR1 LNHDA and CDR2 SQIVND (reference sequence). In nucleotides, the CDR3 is TGTGCCAGTAGTATCCCAGGGACTGAAGCTTTCTTT. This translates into CASSIPGTEAFF.

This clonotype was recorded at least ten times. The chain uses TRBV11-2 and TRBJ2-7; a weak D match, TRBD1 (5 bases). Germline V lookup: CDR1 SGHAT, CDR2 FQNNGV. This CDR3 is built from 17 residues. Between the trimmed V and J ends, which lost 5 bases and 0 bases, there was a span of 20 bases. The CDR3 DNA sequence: TGTGCCAGCAGCCTCTGGGGCCGTGGGGTAAGCTCCTACGAGCAGTACTTC. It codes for CASSLWGRGVSSYEQYF.

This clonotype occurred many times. The CDR3: CASSPGRGFSYEQYF. CDR3 DNA sequence: TGTGCCAGCAGTCCAGGGAGGGGCTTCTCCTACGAGCAGTACTTC. The J gene is TRBJ2-7, the V gene TRBV6-5, with 7 bases matching TRBD2. Losses at the gene ends were 5 bases for V and 0 bases for J; bases not matched to a gene: 7. The germline gives CDR1 MNHEY, CDR2 SVGAGI. The CDR3 has 15 residues.

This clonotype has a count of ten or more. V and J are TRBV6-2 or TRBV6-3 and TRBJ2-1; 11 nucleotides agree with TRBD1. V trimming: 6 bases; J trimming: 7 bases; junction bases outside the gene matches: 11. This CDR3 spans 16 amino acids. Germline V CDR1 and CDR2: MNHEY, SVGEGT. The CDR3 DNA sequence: TGTGCCAGCAGACAACCGGGACAGGGGGTAACGAATGAGCAGTTCTTC. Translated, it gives CASRQPGQGVTNEQFF.

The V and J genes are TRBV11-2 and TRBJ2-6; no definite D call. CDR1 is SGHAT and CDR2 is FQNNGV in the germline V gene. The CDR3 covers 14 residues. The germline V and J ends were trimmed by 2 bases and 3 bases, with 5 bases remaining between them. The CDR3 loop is CASSLYGGANVLTF. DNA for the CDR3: TGTGCCAGCAGCTTATACGGTGGGGCCAACGTCCTGACTTTC.

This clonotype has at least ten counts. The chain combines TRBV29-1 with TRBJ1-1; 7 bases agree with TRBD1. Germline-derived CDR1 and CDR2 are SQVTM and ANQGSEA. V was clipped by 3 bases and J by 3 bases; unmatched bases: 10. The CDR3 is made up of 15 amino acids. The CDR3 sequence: CSVDLQGSRDTEAFF. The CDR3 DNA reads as TGCAGCGTTGATCTACAGGGGTCCCGAGACACTGAAGCTTTCTTT.

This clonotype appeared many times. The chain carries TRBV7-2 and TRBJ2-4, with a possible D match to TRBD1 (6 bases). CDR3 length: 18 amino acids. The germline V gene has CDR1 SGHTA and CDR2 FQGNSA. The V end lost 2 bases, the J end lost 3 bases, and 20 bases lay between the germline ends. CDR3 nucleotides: TGTGCCAGCAGCTTACCGTTGGGCAGGGGCAGGGGCAAAAACATTCAGTACTTC. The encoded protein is CASSLPLGRGRGKNIQYF.

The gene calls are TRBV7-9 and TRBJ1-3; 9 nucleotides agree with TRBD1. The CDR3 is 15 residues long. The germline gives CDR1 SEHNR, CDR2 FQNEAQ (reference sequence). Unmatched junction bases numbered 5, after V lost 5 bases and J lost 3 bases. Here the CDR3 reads CASSQDRGNGNTIYF. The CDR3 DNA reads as TGTGCCAGCAGCCAAGACAGGGGGAATGGAAACACCATATATTTT.

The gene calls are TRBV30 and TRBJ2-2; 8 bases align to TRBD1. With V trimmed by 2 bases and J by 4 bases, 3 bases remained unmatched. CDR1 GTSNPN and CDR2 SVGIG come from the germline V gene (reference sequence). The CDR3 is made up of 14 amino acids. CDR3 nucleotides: TGTGCCTGGAGTACCACAGGGGGCACCGGGGAGCTGTTTTTT. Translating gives CAWSTTGGTGELFF. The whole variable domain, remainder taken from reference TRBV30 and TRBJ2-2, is SQTIHQWPATLVQPVGSPLSLECTVEGTSNPNLYWYRQAAGRGLQLLFYSVGIGQISSEVPQNLSASRPQDRQFILSSKKLLLSDSGFYLCAWSTTGGTGELFFGEGSRLTVL.

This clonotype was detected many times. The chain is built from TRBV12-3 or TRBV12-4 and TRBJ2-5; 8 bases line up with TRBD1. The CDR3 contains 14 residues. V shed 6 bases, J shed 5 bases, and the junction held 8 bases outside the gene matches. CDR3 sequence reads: CASSPDRVAETQYF. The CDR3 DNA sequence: TGTGCCAGCAGCCCGGACAGGGTGGCTGAGACCCAGTACTTC.

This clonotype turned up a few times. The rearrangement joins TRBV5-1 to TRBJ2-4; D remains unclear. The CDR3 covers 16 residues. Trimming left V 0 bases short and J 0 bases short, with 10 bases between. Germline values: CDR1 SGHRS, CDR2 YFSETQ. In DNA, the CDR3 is TGCGCCAGCAGCTTGGCCGGGCCCCAAGCCAAAAACATTCAGTACTTC. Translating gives CASSLAGPQAKNIQYF.

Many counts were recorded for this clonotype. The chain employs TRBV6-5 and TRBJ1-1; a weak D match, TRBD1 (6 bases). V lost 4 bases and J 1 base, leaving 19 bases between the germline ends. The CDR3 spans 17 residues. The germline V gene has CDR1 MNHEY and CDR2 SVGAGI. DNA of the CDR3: TGTGCCAGCAGTTCGCCCGTAGGGGACAACGCGAACACTGAAGCTTTCTTT. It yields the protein CASSSPVGDNANTEAFF.

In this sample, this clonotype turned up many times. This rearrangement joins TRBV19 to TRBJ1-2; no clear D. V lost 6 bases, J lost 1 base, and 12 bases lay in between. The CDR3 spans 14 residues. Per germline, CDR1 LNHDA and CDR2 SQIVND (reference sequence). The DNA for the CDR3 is TGTGCCAGTAGCACGGAATTTCGTAACTATGGCTACACCTTC. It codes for CASSTEFRNYGYTF.

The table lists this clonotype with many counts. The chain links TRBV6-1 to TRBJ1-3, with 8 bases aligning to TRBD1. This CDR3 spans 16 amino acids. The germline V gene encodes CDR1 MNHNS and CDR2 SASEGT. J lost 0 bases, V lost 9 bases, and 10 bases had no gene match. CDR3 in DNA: TGTGCCAGTGGGACAGGATATCCACGCTCTGGAAACACCATATATTTT. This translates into CASGTGYPRSGNTIYF.

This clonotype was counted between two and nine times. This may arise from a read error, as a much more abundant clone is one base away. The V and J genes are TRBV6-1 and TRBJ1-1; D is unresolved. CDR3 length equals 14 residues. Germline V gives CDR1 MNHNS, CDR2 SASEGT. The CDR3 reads CASSEAQINTEALF. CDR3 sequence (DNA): TGTGCCAGCAGTGAAGCGCAGATAAACACTGAAGCTCTCTTT.

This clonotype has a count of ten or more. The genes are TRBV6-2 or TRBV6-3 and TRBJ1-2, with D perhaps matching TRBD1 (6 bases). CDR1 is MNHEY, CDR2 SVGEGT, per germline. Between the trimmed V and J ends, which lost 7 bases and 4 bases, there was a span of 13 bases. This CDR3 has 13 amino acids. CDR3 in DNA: TGTGCCAGCACCCCGGGACAAGCCTATGGCTACACCTTC. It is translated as CASTPGQAYGYTF.

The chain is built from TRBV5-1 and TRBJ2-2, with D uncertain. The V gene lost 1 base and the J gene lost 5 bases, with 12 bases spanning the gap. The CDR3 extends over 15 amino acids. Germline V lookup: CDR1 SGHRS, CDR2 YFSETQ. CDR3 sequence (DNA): TGCGCCAGCAGCTTGCTTAGGTTGGGGACCGGGGAGCTGTTTTTT. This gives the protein CASSLLRLGTGELFF.

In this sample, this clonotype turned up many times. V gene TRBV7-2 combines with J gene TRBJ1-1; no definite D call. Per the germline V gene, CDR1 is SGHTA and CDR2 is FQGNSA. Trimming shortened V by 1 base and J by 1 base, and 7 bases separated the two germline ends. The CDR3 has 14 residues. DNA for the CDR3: TGTGCCAGCAGCTTAGGGAGGGCGAACACTGAAGCTTTCTTT. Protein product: CASSLGRANTEAFF.

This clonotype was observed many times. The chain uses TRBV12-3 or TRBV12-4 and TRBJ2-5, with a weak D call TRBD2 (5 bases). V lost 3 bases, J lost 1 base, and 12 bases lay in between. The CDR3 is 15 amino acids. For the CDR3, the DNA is TGTGCCAGCAGTTTGCGAGGAGGTCCCCAAGAGACCCAGTACTTC. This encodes CASSLRGGPQETQYF.